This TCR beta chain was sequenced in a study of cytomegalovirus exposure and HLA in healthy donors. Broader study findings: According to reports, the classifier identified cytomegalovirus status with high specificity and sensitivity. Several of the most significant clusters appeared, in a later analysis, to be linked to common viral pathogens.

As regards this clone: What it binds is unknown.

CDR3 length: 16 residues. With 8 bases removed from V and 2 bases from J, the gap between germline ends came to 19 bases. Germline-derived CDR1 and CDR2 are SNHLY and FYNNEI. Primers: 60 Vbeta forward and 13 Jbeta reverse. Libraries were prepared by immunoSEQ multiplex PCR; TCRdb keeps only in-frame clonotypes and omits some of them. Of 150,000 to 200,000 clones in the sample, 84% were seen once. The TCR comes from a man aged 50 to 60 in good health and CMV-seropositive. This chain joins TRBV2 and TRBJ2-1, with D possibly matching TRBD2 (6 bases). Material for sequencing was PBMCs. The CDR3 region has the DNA TGTGCCAGCCCAAAGGTCGGTAGCGGAGCCTACAATGAGCAGTTCTTC. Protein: CASPKVGSGAYNEQFF.